Presented here are 28 T cell receptor beta chains from one specimen sequenced in a study of blood T cell repertoires in COVID-19. Profiled with immunoSEQ multiplex PCR; TCRdb holds only in-frame clones, not every one. Of around 26,000 clones in the sample, 70% to 90% were seen once. The sample was peripheral blood. These receptor sequences come from a man aged 65 to 85 with active COVID-19.

The chain is built from TRBV30 and TRBJ2-1; TRBD2 matches at 9 bases. CDR1 and CDR2 (germline): GTSNPN, SVGIG (reference sequence). The CDR3 runs to 14 residues. With 4 bases clipped from V and 4 bases from J, the junction kept 5 bases outside the gene matches. For the CDR3, the DNA is TGTGCCTGGATACGACTAGCGGATTACAATGAGCAGTTCTTC. Its protein is CAWIRLADYNEQFF.

The chain links TRBV9 to TRBJ2-3; D unresolved. CDR1 is SGDLS and CDR2 is YYNGEE in the germline V gene. Trimming took off 6 bases at V and 5 bases at J, with 10 bases between the two ends. The CDR3 runs 12 residues. CDR3 nucleotides: TGTGCCAGCACCAGAATTGAAGATACGCAGTATTTT. Protein: CASTRIEDTQYF.

This clone was picked up one time. The V call is TRBV9, the J call TRBJ2-5; 9 bases map to TRBD2. After removal of 9 bases from V and 7 bases from J, the junction contained 19 bases not matched to a gene. In germline, CDR1 is SGDLS, CDR2 YYNGEE. CDR3 size: 16 residues. This chain's CDR3 is CANWLGLAGSSGTQYF. The CDR3 DNA reads as TGTGCCAACTGGCTAGGGCTAGCGGGGTCCTCGGGGACCCAGTACTTC.

The chain employs TRBV28 and TRBJ2-2; the match to TRBD1 covers 8 bases. V gave up 5 bases and J gave up 1 base; unmatched junction bases: 0. The CDR3 consists of 14 residues. Germline V CDR1 and CDR2: MDHEN, SYDVKM. The CDR3: CASSGTGNTGELFF. CDR3 DNA: TGTGCCAGCAGTGGGACAGGGAACACCGGGGAGCTGTTTTTT.

The chain is built from TRBV4-3 and TRBJ2-4, with TRBD1 matching over 8 bases. With V trimmed by 2 bases and J by 8 bases, 5 bases remained unmatched. CDR1 is LGHNA, CDR2 YSLEER, per germline. The CDR3 covers 14 residues. CDR3 sequence (DNA): TGCGCCAGCAGCCAAAGGACGACAGGGGACATTCAGTACTTC. Translating gives CASSQRTTGDIQYF.

The CDR3 region is CASSSGGSYEQYF. The CDR3 bases are TGTGCCAGCAGCTCAGGGGGATCCTACGAGCAGTACTTC. This chain uses TRBV27 with TRBJ2-7, with 7 bases fitting TRBD1. The CDR3 covers 13 residues. Losses at the gene ends were 6 bases for V and 1 base for J; bases not matched to a gene: 3. The V gene's germline CDR1 is MNHEY and CDR2 SMNVEV (reference sequence).

The V gene is TRBV6-5, the J gene TRBJ1-2, with 7 positions matching TRBD1. V was pared by 5 bases and J by 2 bases, with 5 bases of the junction left unmatched. The germline gives CDR1 MNHEY, CDR2 SVGAGI. There are 14 residues in the CDR3. In nucleotides, the CDR3 is TGTGCCAGCAGTACCGCACAGGGGAACTATGGCTACACCTTC. Translated, it gives CASSTAQGNYGYTF.

A single count supports this clone. The genes are TRBV11-3 and TRBJ1-2, with 7 bases lining up with TRBD1. V trimming: 4 bases; J trimming: 4 bases; junction bases outside the gene matches: 6. The CDR3 is made up of 14 amino acids. CDR1 is SGHNT, CDR2 YENEEA, per germline. CDR3: CASSSGQKSYGYTF. The DNA of the CDR3 is TGTGCCAGCAGCTCGGGACAGAAGTCCTATGGCTACACCTTC.

This chain joins TRBV2 and TRBJ1-1, with D perhaps matching TRBD1 (5 bases). V was trimmed by 4 bases and J by 0 bases, leaving 9 bases between them. CDR3 length equals 14 residues. Germline CDR1 and CDR2: SNHLY and FYNNEI. The DNA for the CDR3 is TGTGCCAGCAGTGCAGGGAGGATGAACACTGAAGCTTTCTTT. Amino acid sequence: CASSAGRMNTEAFF.

The chain joins TRBV3-1 (or the pseudogene TRBV3-2) to TRBJ2-2, with unresolved D. This CDR3 contains 17 residues. The V end lost 2 bases, the J end lost 4 bases, and 17 bases lay between the germline ends. CDR1 and CDR2 (germline): LGHDT, YNNKEL (reference sequence). CDR3 coding DNA: TGTGCCAGCAGCCAAACTACGGTAATTCCGGTCACCGGGGAGCTGTTTTTT. It translates to CASSQTTVIPVTGELFF.

This chain joins TRBV28 and TRBJ2-3, with 9 positions matching TRBD1. Germline V gene data show CDR1 as MDHEN and CDR2 as SYDVKM. The trim removed 3 bases at V and 2 bases at J, leaving 6 bases unmatched. CDR3 length: 16 residues. DNA for the CDR3: TGTGCCAGCAGTTTTCCGGGACAGGGTTTCACAGATACGCAGTATTTT. Translation gives CASSFPGQGFTDTQYF.

The chain employs TRBV19 and TRBJ2-7; perhaps TRBD1 as D (5 bases). The CDR3 contains 14 residues. Germline loops: CDR1 LNHDA, CDR2 SQIVND (reference sequence). Trimming took 2 bases from V and 3 from J, leaving 11 bases between them. CDR3 loop: CASSIRGWDYEQYF. In nucleotides, the CDR3 is TGTGCCAGTAGTATAAGGGGTTGGGACTACGAGCAGTACTTC.

The chain has TRBV13 and TRBJ1-1; maybe TRBD1 (5 bases). The CDR3 length is 14 residues. Germline CDR1 is PRHDT and CDR2 is FYEKMQ (reference sequence). V was trimmed by 5 bases and J by 5 bases, leaving 15 bases between them. This CDR3 is CASSLGGVGTEAFF. For the CDR3, the DNA is TGTGCCAGCAGCCTGGGAGGGGTGGGGACTGAAGCTTTCTTT.

The rearrangement links TRBV10-3 to TRBJ2-3; TRBD2 agrees at 12 bases. The CDR3 covers 15 residues. In germline, CDR1 is ENHRY, CDR2 SYGVKD. With V trimmed by 10 bases and J by 2 bases, 7 bases remained unmatched. As DNA, the CDR3 is TGTGCCACTAGGACTAGCGGGGCTAACACAGATACGCAGTATTTT. It translates to CATRTSGANTDTQYF.

This rearrangement joins TRBV4-2 to TRBJ2-1; 13 bases map to TRBD2. V was clipped by 4 bases and J by 6 bases; unmatched bases: 3. Germline CDR1 reads LGHNA; CDR2 reads YNFKEQ. This CDR3 comprises 15 residues. CDR3 nucleotides: TGTGCCAGCAGCCTTACTAGCGGGGGGGGCAATGAGCAGTTCTTC. This translates into CASSLTSGGGNEQFF.

J is TRBJ1-6 and V is TRBV14, with D uncertain. Trimming left V 1 base short and J 10 bases short, with 11 bases between. The CDR3 totals 14 residues. CDR1 is SGHDN, CDR2 FVKESK, per germline. The chain's CDR3 is CASSQVENRSPLHF. DNA of the CDR3: TGTGCCAGCAGCCAAGTGGAAAACAGATCACCCCTCCACTTT.

Only a few counts were recorded for this clone. Here the CDR3 reads CASSTRGNHEQYF. CDR3 in DNA: TGTGCCAGCAGTACCCGAGGGAACCACGAGCAGTACTTC. The V gene is TRBV6-5, the J gene TRBJ2-7, with D perhaps TRBD2 (5 bases). V lost 5 bases and J 5 bases, leaving 13 bases between the germline ends. From germline, CDR1 is MNHEY and CDR2 SVGAGI. CDR3 size: 13 residues.

V and J are TRBV7-9 and TRBJ1-3; 8 positions match TRBD1. Germline V CDR1 and CDR2: SEHNR, FQNEAQ (reference sequence). With 4 bases clipped from V and 2 bases from J, the junction kept 4 bases outside the gene matches. The CDR3 runs 15 residues. The chain's CDR3 is CASSSTDRAGNTIYF. CDR3 nucleotides: TGTGCCAGCAGCTCTACGGACAGGGCTGGAAACACCATATATTTT.

V usage is TRBV30 and J usage is TRBJ1-4; 7 nucleotides agree with TRBD1. Germline V CDR1 and CDR2: GTSNPN, SVGIG (reference sequence). Losses at the gene ends were 1 base for V and 6 bases for J; bases not matched to a gene: 2. The CDR3 runs 13 residues. CDR3 sequence: CAWSAGGYEKLFF. CDR3 sequence (DNA): TGTGCCTGGAGTGCAGGGGGTTATGAAAAACTGTTTTTT.

This clone has just a few counts. CDR3 sequence reads: CASSQETGWINYGYTF. CDR3 coding DNA: TGCGCCAGCAGCCAAGAAACAGGGTGGATAAACTATGGCTACACCTTC. The chain couples TRBV4-3 to TRBJ1-2; the D gene is possibly TRBD1 (6 bases). The CDR3 runs 16 residues. The V gene lost 0 bases and the J gene lost 2 bases, with 13 bases spanning the gap. Germline CDR1 and CDR2: LGHNA and YSLEER.

The chain uses TRBV11-1 and TRBJ2-3; unclear D gene. Germline V gene lookup returns CDR1 SGHAT and CDR2 FQDESV (reference sequence). The V end was cut by 3 bases, the J end by 7 bases, with 20 bases between. This CDR3 has 16 amino acids. The CDR3 reads CASSLTQEGNRYTQYF. The CDR3 nucleotides read TGTGCCAGCAGCTTGACCCAGGAAGGAAATCGATATACGCAGTATTTT.

In DNA, the CDR3 is TGTGCCAGCAGTTTTCGCGCAACTTCCAAACTGTTTTTT. Translated, it gives CASSFRATSKLFF. The chain carries TRBV12-3 or TRBV12-4 and TRBJ1-4; D remains ambiguous. The CDR3 extends over 13 amino acids. V lost 3 bases, J lost 11 bases, and 13 bases lay in between.

V is TRBV18 and J is TRBJ1-2; 7 bases agree with TRBD1. The CDR3 contains 14 residues. V lost 4 bases to trimming and J lost 8 bases; unmatched junction nucleotides: 10. The germline V gene encodes CDR1 KGHSH and CDR2 LQKENI. The CDR3 region is CASSLVVQGDGYTF. As DNA, the CDR3 is TGTGCCAGCTCACTCGTTGTTCAGGGGGACGGCTACACCTTC.

The chain couples TRBV6-6 to TRBJ1-5; D perhaps matches TRBD1 (5 bases). The CDR3 has 16 residues. Trimming took off 0 bases at V and 1 base at J, with 10 bases between the two ends. The germline CDR1 and CDR2 sequences are MNHNY and SVGAGI (reference sequence). DNA for the CDR3: TGTGCCAGCAGTTACTCGGGGGGTTCAAGCAATCAGCCCCAGCATTTT. Amino acid sequence: CASSYSGGSSNQPQHF.

V and J are TRBV6-5 and TRBJ1-1; 10 nucleotides align to TRBD1. After removal of 6 bases from V and 5 bases from J, the junction contained 6 bases not matched to a gene. This CDR3 has 14 residues. Germline V gene lookup returns CDR1 MNHEY and CDR2 SVGAGI. The CDR3 DNA reads as TGTGCCAGCAGGATTGGGACAGGGGTTACTGAAGCTTTCTTT. It encodes CASRIGTGVTEAFF.

The V gene is TRBV5-1, the J gene TRBJ1-4, with TRBD1 matching 8 bases. The CDR3 totals 15 residues. The V gene's germline CDR1 is SGHRS and CDR2 YFSETQ. Unmatched junction bases numbered 2, after V lost 3 bases and J lost 1 base. The CDR3 sequence is CASSSGQGTNEKLFF. The DNA of the CDR3 is TGCGCCAGCAGCTCCGGACAGGGAACTAATGAAAAACTGTTTTTT.

The chain couples TRBV4-3 to TRBJ2-7, with 11 bases matching TRBD1. The length of the CDR3 is 16 residues. Germline loops: CDR1 LGHNA, CDR2 YSLEER. V shed 4 bases and J 4 bases; nucleotides not matched to a gene: 9. The CDR3 nucleotides read TGCGCCAGCAGCCCTGAAACCGGGACAGGGGGATACGAGCAGTACTTC. Translation gives CASSPETGTGGYEQYF.

This clone appeared a single time. The chain couples TRBV7-6 to TRBJ2-2, with 9 nucleotides matching TRBD1. Germline V gene lookup returns CDR1 SGHVS and CDR2 FNYEAQ. The junction had 12 bases not matched to a gene; V was cut back by 5 bases and J by 5 bases. There are 17 residues in the CDR3. The CDR3 DNA reads TGTGCCAGCAGCGGACGACCCCCGGGACAGGGAACCGGGGAGCTGTTTTTT. This codes for CASSGRPPGQGTGELFF. The variable domain in full, with the rest retrieved from reference TRBV7-6 and TRBJ2-2, is GAGVSQSPRYKVTKRGQDVALRCDPISGHVSLYWYRQALGQGPEFLTYFNYEAQQDKSGLPNDRFSAERPEGSISTLTIQRTEQRDSAMYRCASSGRPPGQGTGELFFGEGSRLTVL.